The present T cell receptor (beta chain) was sequenced within a study of shared clonotypes between healthy human individuals. Findings of the study overall: Naive subsets typically showed greater estimated richness than memory subsets. Non-shared clonotypes had lower generation probabilities than those shared by all four donors.

Deletions cut 6 bases from V and 4 bases from J, with 10 bases between. From germline, CDR1 is MNHEY and CDR2 SMNVEV (reference sequence). The CDR3 has 13 amino acids. Naivety among CD8 cells was defined by CD45RO negativity and positive CCR7 selection, thereby excluding terminally differentiated effector memory CD45RA+ cells. Healthy HIV-negative adults without recent acute infections or vaccinations served as donors. The method was immunoSEQ multiplex PCR; TCRdb's version includes in-frame clones alone and lacks a portion of them. The sample records about 2 million clones, roughly 94% being singletons. Of note for this clone: Its antigen remains unknown.

The TCR comes from a man younger than 35 in good health. Specimen: naive CD8+ T cells sorted from blood. V is TRBV27 and J is TRBJ1-5; no clear D. This CDR3 is CASRGDRNQPQHF. The CDR3 region has the DNA TGTGCCAGCAGGGGAGACCGAAATCAGCCCCAGCATTTT.